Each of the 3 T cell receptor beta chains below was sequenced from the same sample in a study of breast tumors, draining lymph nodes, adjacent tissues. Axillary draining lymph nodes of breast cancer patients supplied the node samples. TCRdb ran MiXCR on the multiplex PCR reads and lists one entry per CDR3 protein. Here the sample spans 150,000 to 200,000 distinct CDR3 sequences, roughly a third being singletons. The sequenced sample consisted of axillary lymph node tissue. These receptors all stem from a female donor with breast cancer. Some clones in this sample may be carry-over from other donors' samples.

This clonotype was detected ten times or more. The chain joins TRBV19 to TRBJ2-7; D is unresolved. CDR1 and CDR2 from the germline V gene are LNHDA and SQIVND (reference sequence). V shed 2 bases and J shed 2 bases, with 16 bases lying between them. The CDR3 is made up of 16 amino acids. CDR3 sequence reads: CASSISNSRSTYEQYF. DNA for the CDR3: TGTGCCAGTAGTATATCTAACTCCCGCTCAACCTACGAGCAGTACTTC.

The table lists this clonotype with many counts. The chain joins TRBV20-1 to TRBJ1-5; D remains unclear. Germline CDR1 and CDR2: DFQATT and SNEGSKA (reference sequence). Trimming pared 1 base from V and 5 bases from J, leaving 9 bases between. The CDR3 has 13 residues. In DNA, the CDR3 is TGCAGTGCTAGAGTGAGGGAAGATCAGCCCCAGCATTTT. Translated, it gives CSARVREDQPQHF.

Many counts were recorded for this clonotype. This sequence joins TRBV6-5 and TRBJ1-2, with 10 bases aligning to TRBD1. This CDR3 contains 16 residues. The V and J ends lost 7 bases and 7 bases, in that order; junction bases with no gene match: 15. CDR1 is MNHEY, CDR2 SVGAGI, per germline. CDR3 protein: CASTRTGTGVIGGYTF. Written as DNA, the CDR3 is TGTGCCAGCACAAGAACCGGGACAGGGGTCATAGGTGGCTACACCTTC.